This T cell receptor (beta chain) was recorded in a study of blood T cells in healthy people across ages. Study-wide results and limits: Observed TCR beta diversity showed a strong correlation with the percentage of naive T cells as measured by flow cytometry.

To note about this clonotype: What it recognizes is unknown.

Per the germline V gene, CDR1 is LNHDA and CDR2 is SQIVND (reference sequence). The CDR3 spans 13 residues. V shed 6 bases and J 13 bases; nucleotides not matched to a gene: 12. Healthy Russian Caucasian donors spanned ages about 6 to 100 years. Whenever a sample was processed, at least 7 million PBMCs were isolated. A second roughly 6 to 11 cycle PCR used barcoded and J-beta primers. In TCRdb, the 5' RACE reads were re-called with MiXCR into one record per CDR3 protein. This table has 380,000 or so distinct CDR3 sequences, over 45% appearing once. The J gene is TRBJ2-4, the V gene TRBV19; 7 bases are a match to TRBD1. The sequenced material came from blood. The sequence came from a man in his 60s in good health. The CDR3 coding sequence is TGTGCCAGTAGCGACAGGGCCAACGGACGCCAGTACTTC. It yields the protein CASSDRANGRQYF.